A single sample gave rise to the 24 T cell receptor beta chains below, sequenced in a study of T cell responses to AZD1222 COVID-19 vaccine. The assay was immunoSEQ multiplex PCR, and TCRdb's table has in-frame clones only and misses some. The repertoire includes about 130,000 clones, 85% of them detected once, and 4.4% sits in the top ten. Material: peripheral blood, obtained 28 days after the second AZD1222 dose. These receptors originate from an adult who received the AZD1222 COVID-19 vaccine.

The V call is TRBV29-1, the J call TRBJ1-3; D is undetermined. The CDR3 consists of 15 residues. Between the trimmed V and J ends, which lost 6 bases and 0 bases, there was a span of 15 bases. CDR1 and CDR2 from the germline V gene are SQVTM and ANQGSEA. CDR3 DNA sequence: TGCAGCGTCCAGCGATCGGGCAACTCTGGAAACACCATATATTTT. Residues: CSVQRSGNSGNTIYF.

The V call is TRBV2, the J call TRBJ1-6; D not certain. This CDR3 has 15 amino acids. Germline loops: CDR1 SNHLY, CDR2 FYNNEI. Trimming pared 2 bases from V and 4 bases from J, leaving 9 bases between. The CDR3 nucleotides read TGTGCCAGCAGTGAAACGGGCGATTATAATTCACCCCTCCACTTT. Its translation is CASSETGDYNSPLHF.

The rearrangement uses TRBV19 and TRBJ1-1, with TRBD1 as a possible D gene (5 bases). Germline V lookup: CDR1 LNHDA, CDR2 SQIVND (reference sequence). The length of the CDR3 is 13 residues. Trimming took 6 bases from V and 1 from J, leaving 9 bases between them. The CDR3 DNA is TGTGCCAGTAGGCAAACAGGGAACACTGAAGCTTTCTTT. It encodes CASRQTGNTEAFF.

The chain joins TRBV2 to TRBJ1-5; D remains unclear. Per the germline V gene, CDR1 is SNHLY and CDR2 is FYNNEI. Trimming left V 4 bases short and J 0 bases short, with 10 bases between. The CDR3 extends over 15 amino acids. The CDR3 spells CASSVSHNSNQPQHF. CDR3 coding DNA: TGTGCCAGCAGTGTGAGTCATAATAGCAATCAGCCCCAGCATTTT. The full variable domain, completed using reference TRBV2 and TRBJ1-5, is EPEVTQTPSHQVTQMGQEVILRCVPISNHLYFYWYRQILGQKVEFLVSFYNNEISEKSEIFDDQFSVERPDGSNFTLKIRSTKLEDSAMYFCASSVSHNSNQPQHFGDGTRLSIL.

The rearrangement links TRBV28 to TRBJ1-5; perhaps TRBD1 as D (5 bases). CDR3 length: 16 residues. CDR1 MDHEN and CDR2 SYDVKM come from the germline V gene. Between the trimmed V and J ends, which lost 3 bases and 1 base, there was a span of 13 bases. CDR3 amino acids: CASSFGLGRSNQPQHF. The CDR3 DNA reads as TGTGCCAGCAGTTTTGGGCTGGGACGGAGCAATCAGCCCCAGCATTTT.

The J gene is TRBJ2-5, the V gene TRBV2; 13 positions match TRBD2. The J segment lost 4 bases and the V segment lost 6 bases, leaving 5 bases of the junction unmatched. The CDR3 covers 15 residues. The germline gives CDR1 SNHLY, CDR2 FYNNEI. The CDR3 is CASRLAGGSGETQYF. In DNA form, the CDR3 reads TGTGCCAGCAGACTAGCGGGGGGGTCCGGAGAGACCCAGTACTTC.

The rearrangement uses TRBV19 and TRBJ1-5, with a weak D call TRBD1 (6 bases). Deletions cut 10 bases from V and 12 bases from J, with 22 bases between. The CDR3 has 13 amino acids. The germline V gene encodes CDR1 LNHDA and CDR2 SQIVND (reference sequence). The CDR3 here is CATRGGFRVRQHF. The DNA for the CDR3 is TGTGCCACCCGGGGGGGCTTTAGAGTACGCCAGCATTTT. Combining the CDR3 with reference TRBV19 and TRBJ1-5 gives the whole variable domain DGGITQSPKYLFRKEGQNVTLSCEQNLNHDAMYWYRQDPGQGLRLIYYSQIVNDFQKGDIAEGYSVSREKKESFPLTVTSAQKNPTAFYLCATRGGFRVRQHFGDGTRLSIL.

The chain has TRBV6-5 and TRBJ1-2; 9 positions match TRBD1. In germline, CDR1 is MNHEY, CDR2 SVGAGI. This CDR3 spans 16 amino acids. V gave up 2 bases and J gave up 2 bases; unmatched junction bases: 6. CDR3: CASSYTPGQGNYGYTF. CDR3 in DNA: TGTGCCAGCAGTTACACCCCCGGACAGGGGAACTATGGCTACACCTTC.

The genes are TRBV11-3 and TRBJ2-2; TRBD1 agrees at 7 bases. V lost 5 bases and J lost 4; bases outside the gene matches: 13. The CDR3 spans 17 residues. Germline V gene lookup returns CDR1 SGHNT and CDR2 YENEEA. The CDR3 is CASSNEGAIGGTGELFF. CDR3 in DNA: TGTGCCAGCAGCAATGAGGGGGCAATTGGGGGCACCGGGGAGCTGTTTTTT.

The V and J genes are TRBV24-1 and TRBJ2-5; no reliable D call. The CDR3 length is 14 residues. CDR1 and CDR2 (germline): KGHDR, SFDVKD. The germline V and J ends were trimmed by 2 bases and 1 base, with 7 bases remaining between them. The CDR3 loop is CATSDSQVQETQYF. The CDR3 nucleotides read TGTGCCACCAGTGATTCCCAAGTCCAAGAGACCCAGTACTTC.

The chain links TRBV5-1 to TRBJ2-3; 12 positions agree with TRBD2. Per germline, CDR1 SGHRS and CDR2 YFSETQ. Trimming took 1 base from V and 6 from J; bases not matched to a gene: 6. The CDR3 contains 16 residues. CDR3 nucleotides: TGCGCCAGCAGCTTGCCTAGCGGGGGGGAGGCGGATACGCAGTATTTT. Translating gives CASSLPSGGEADTQYF.

This clone was seen only once. The genes are TRBV11-3 and TRBJ2-5; TRBD1 matches at 8 bases. V trimming: 5 bases; J trimming: 3 bases; junction bases outside the gene matches: 8. This CDR3 region has 15 residues. CDR1 SGHNT and CDR2 YENEEA come from the germline V gene. The CDR3 here is CASSPQGAREETQYF. In nucleotides, the CDR3 is TGTGCCAGCAGCCCCCAGGGGGCGAGAGAAGAGACCCAGTACTTC. Full variable domain (remainder filled in from reference TRBV11-3 and TRBJ2-5): EAGVVQSPRYKIIEKKQPVAFWCNPISGHNTLYWYLQNLGQGPELLIRYENEEAVDDSQLPKDRFSAERLKGVDSTLKIQPAELGDSAVYLCASSPQGAREETQYFGPGTRLLVL.

This chain connects TRBV19 to TRBJ1-2, with a tentative D call TRBD1 (6 bases). Trimming took off 0 bases at V and 7 bases at J, with 15 bases between the two ends. The CDR3 is 15 amino acids. Germline V lookup: CDR1 LNHDA, CDR2 SQIVND (reference sequence). The CDR3 coding sequence is TGTGCCAGTAGTATAGAGGGGGGCCCTACACGTGGCTACACCTTC. Translating gives CASSIEGGPTRGYTF.

This chain links TRBV2 with TRBJ1-6; D remains ambiguous. Germline CDR1 SNHLY, CDR2 FYNNEI. The CDR3 is 18 residues long. The V and J ends lost 3 bases and 2 bases respectively, with 17 bases between them. CDR3 nucleotide sequence: TGTGCCAGCAGTGACTTCGGGAAGGTTCGGGCCTATAATTCACCCCTCCACTTT. This encodes CASSDFGKVRAYNSPLHF.

The V gene is TRBV12-2, the J gene TRBJ1-3. TRBV12-2 is assigned pseudogene status. The CDR3 consists of 15 residues. CDR3 region: CASRLQGFSGNTIYF. CDR3 coding DNA: TGTGCAAGTCGCTTACAAGGTTTCTCTGGAAACACCATATATTTT.

This clone was observed once. The chain has TRBV6-4 and TRBJ1-2; D is ambiguous. This CDR3 is 14 amino acids long. The germline CDR1 and CDR2 sequences are MRHNA and SNTAGT. The ends were cut back, 10 bases at V and 4 bases at J, with 19 bases in the middle. Here the CDR3 reads CAKPPEGNGYGYTF. CDR3 in DNA: TGTGCCAAACCGCCCGAGGGTAATGGCTATGGCTACACCTTC.

This sequence joins TRBV10-3 and TRBJ1-1, with 8 bases that match TRBD1. Trimming removed 7 bases from V and 3 bases from J; junction bases left unmatched: 7. Germline CDR1 reads ENHRY; CDR2 reads SYGVKD. The CDR3 loop spans 14 amino acids. CDR3 bases: TGTGCCATCATGCAGACAGGGGCGGACACTGAAGCTTTCTTT. Encoded protein: CAIMQTGADTEAFF.

The chain couples TRBV3-1 (or the pseudogene TRBV3-2) to TRBJ2-7, with D perhaps matching TRBD1 (5 bases). There are 15 residues in the CDR3. Trimming took 4 bases from V and 4 from J, leaving 17 bases between them. The germline CDR1 and CDR2 sequences are LGHDT and YNNKEL (reference sequence). The CDR3, as DNA: TGTGCCAGCAGCCTAGTGAGCCCAGGGAAGTACGAGCAGTACTTC. Its protein product is CASSLVSPGKYEQYF.

This chain links TRBV5-1 with TRBJ1-1; the D gene is possibly TRBD1 (5 bases). The V gene's germline CDR1 is SGHRS and CDR2 YFSETQ. The V gene lost 0 bases and the J gene lost 4 bases, with 10 bases spanning the gap. The CDR3 has 14 amino acids. The DNA of the CDR3 is TGCGCCAGCAGCTTGGAAGGGGCCTCCACTGAAGCTTTCTTT. Translated: CASSLEGASTEAFF.

For the CDR3, the DNA is TGCAGCGTGGAACCAAAAGGACTAGCGGCCTACAATGAGCAGTTCTTC. This translates into CSVEPKGLAAYNEQFF. The rearrangement uses TRBV29-1 and TRBJ2-1; 10 bases agree with TRBD2. V was clipped by 6 bases and J by 2 bases; unmatched bases: 10. Germline V lookup: CDR1 SQVTM, CDR2 ANQGSEA. This CDR3 is 16 amino acids long.

This rearrangement joins TRBV6-1 to TRBJ1-2, with D possibly TRBD1 on 6 matching bases. Germline V lookup: CDR1 MNHNS, CDR2 SASEGT. The CDR3 spans 15 residues. Trimming pared 0 bases from V and 3 bases from J, leaving 11 bases between. This CDR3 is CASSEAPGVDYGYTF. The DNA for the CDR3 is TGTGCCAGCAGTGAAGCCCCAGGGGTGGACTATGGCTACACCTTC.

The V gene is TRBV2, the J gene TRBJ1-1; no definite D call. The CDR3 consists of 12 residues. The V gene's germline CDR1 is SNHLY and CDR2 FYNNEI. Between the trimmed V and J ends, which lost 7 bases and 7 bases, there was a span of 13 bases. The CDR3: CASTPAVDEAFF. Written as DNA, the CDR3 is TGTGCCAGCACCCCTGCGGTCGATGAAGCTTTCTTT.

The rearrangement joins TRBV3-1 (or the pseudogene TRBV3-2) to TRBJ1-4, with D hard to call. The germline V gene encodes CDR1 LGHDT and CDR2 YNNKEL (reference sequence). This CDR3 spans 14 amino acids. V lost 4 bases and J 0 bases, leaving 6 bases between the germline ends. Here the CDR3 reads CASSRQATNEKLFF. DNA for the CDR3: TGTGCCAGCAGCCGACAAGCAACTAATGAAAAACTGTTTTTT.

V usage is TRBV5-4 and J usage is TRBJ2-7; TRBD1 might be the D (5 bases). The CDR3 totals 14 residues. With 3 bases removed from V and 0 bases from J, the gap between germline ends came to 10 bases. CDR1 and CDR2 from the germline V gene are SGHNT and YYREEE (reference sequence). CDR3 residues: CASSSTGASYEQYF. In nucleotides, the CDR3 is TGTGCCAGCAGCTCCACAGGAGCCTCCTACGAGCAGTACTTC.